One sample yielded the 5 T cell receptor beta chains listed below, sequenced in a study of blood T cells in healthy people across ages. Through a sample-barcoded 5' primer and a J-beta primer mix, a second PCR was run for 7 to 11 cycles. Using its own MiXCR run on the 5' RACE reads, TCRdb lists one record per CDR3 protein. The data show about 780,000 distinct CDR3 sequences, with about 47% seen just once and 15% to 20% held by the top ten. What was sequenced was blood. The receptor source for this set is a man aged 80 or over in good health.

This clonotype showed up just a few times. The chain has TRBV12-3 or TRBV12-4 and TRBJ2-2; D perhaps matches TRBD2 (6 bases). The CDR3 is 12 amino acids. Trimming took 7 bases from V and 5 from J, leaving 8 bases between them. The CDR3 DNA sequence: TGTGCCAGCAATGGAGGGACCGGGGAGCTGTTTTTT. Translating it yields CASNGGTGELFF.

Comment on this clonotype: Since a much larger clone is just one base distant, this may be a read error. DNA of the CDR3: TGTGCCATCGGCAGGAGTGACGAGCAGTTCTTC. It encodes CAIGRSDEQFF. V and J are TRBV10-3 and TRBJ2-1, with D uncertain. CDR3 length: 11 amino acids. Deletions cut 8 bases from V and 10 bases from J, with 12 bases between. Germline loops: CDR1 ENHRY, CDR2 SYGVKD.

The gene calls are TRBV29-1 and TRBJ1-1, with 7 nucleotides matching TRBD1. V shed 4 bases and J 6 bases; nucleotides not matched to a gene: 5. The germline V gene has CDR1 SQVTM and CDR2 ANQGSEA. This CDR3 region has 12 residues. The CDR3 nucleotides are TGCAGCGTTGTGGAGGGGGCTTCTGAAGCTTTCTTT. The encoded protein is CSVVEGASEAFF.

The chain's CDR3 is CASGLTSGSPLYEQYF. Here the CDR3 DNA reads TGCGCCAGCGGCCTCACTAGCGGGAGTCCCCTCTACGAGCAGTACTTC. V gene TRBV5-1 combines with J gene TRBJ2-7; 11 nucleotides align to TRBD2. Germline V gene sequence: CDR1 SGHRS, CDR2 YFSETQ. Trimming at V came to 7 bases and at J to 3 bases, leaving 12 bases not matched to a gene. CDR3 size: 16 residues.

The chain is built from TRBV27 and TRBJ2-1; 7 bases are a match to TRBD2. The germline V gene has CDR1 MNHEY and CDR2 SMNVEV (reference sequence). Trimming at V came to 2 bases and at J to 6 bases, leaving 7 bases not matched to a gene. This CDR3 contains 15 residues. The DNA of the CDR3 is TGTGCCAGCAGTTTAGCGGGAGCCTTTCTCAATGAGCAGTTCTTC. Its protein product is CASSLAGAFLNEQFF.